What follows are 21 T cell receptor beta chains derived from one specimen sequenced in a study of blood T cell repertoires in COVID-19. Repertoires were generated with immunoSEQ multiplex PCR, while TCRdb's copy carries only in-frame clones and drops some. The repertoire consists of 100,000 to 150,000 clones, with 80% to 90% occurring once and the leading ten covering under 2.5%. The sequenced material came from peripheral blood. Every receptor here comes from a man over 45 with active COVID-19.

This rearrangement joins TRBV6-2 or TRBV6-3 to TRBJ2-3, with D perhaps matching TRBD2 (6 bases). CDR1 is MNHEY, CDR2 SVGEGT, per germline. Trimming left V 5 bases short and J 2 bases short, with 17 bases between. CDR3 length equals 16 residues. In DNA, the CDR3 is TGTGCCAGCAGTATGATGGGACTGCAAGTCACAGATACGCAGTATTTT. It specifies CASSMMGLQVTDTQYF.

Here the CDR3 reads CAWSVLGRGGNQPQHF. CDR3 DNA: TGTGCCTGGAGTGTACTGGGGAGGGGGGGCAATCAGCCCCAGCATTTT. This chain connects TRBV30 to TRBJ1-5; the D gene is possibly TRBD1 (6 bases). Germline lookup yields CDR1 GTSNPN and CDR2 SVGIG (reference sequence). The V and J ends lost 0 bases and 2 bases respectively, with 14 bases between them. The CDR3 runs to 16 residues.

This CDR3 is CASSLGAPGGDEQFF. DNA of the CDR3: TGTGCCAGCAGTCTAGGAGCCCCAGGAGGGGATGAGCAGTTCTTC. The chain is built from TRBV7-3 and TRBJ2-1, with a tentative D call TRBD2 (6 bases). Germline CDR1 SGHTA, CDR2 FQGTGA. This CDR3 spans 15 amino acids. V was clipped by 6 bases and J by 8 bases, with 20 bases between them.

The chain carries TRBV6-6 and TRBJ2-7; 7 positions match TRBD1. The CDR3 is 13 amino acids. Germline V gene lookup returns CDR1 MNHNY and CDR2 SVGAGI (reference sequence). V trimming: 6 bases; J trimming: 3 bases; junction bases outside the gene matches: 5. This CDR3 is CASSPGGLYEQYF. CDR3 DNA: TGTGCCAGCAGCCCAGGGGGTCTCTACGAGCAGTACTTC.

J is TRBJ1-4 and V is TRBV6-2 or TRBV6-3; 10 bases map to TRBD1. The trim removed 6 bases at V and 10 bases at J, leaving 8 bases unmatched. This CDR3 has 14 amino acids. Germline V lookup: CDR1 MNHEY, CDR2 SVGEGT. This CDR3 is CASSPTGGLGKLFF. As DNA, the CDR3 is TGTGCCAGCAGCCCGACAGGGGGCCTAGGAAAACTGTTTTTT.

This rearrangement joins TRBV4-1 to TRBJ2-1, with 8 positions matching TRBD2. Trimming cost V 4 bases and J 6 bases; bases outside gene matches: 11. Per the germline V gene, CDR1 is MGHRA and CDR2 is YSYEKL. The CDR3 is 16 residues long. CDR3 sequence: CASSPKSGLVLNEQFF. CDR3 bases: TGCGCCAGCAGCCCCAAGTCGGGACTAGTTCTCAATGAGCAGTTCTTC.

This sequence joins TRBV15 and TRBJ2-7; perhaps TRBD1 as D (6 bases). Germline V gene data show CDR1 as LNHNV and CDR2 as YYDKDF (reference sequence). Trimming took 0 bases from V and 4 from J, leaving 10 bases between them. The CDR3 sequence is 14 residues long. The CDR3 bases are TGTGCCACCAGCAGAGATCAGGGGCTGTACGAGCAGTACTTC. Protein product: CATSRDQGLYEQYF.

This chain uses TRBV5-1 with TRBJ2-1; 8 bases line up with TRBD1. The V segment lost 4 bases and the J segment 0 bases; nucleotides outside the gene matches: 3. Germline loops: CDR1 SGHRS, CDR2 YFSETQ. There are 15 residues in the CDR3. The CDR3, as DNA: TGCGCCAGCAGCGGACAGGGCGACTCCTACAATGAGCAGTTCTTC. This sequence encodes CASSGQGDSYNEQFF.

This clone was observed a few times. V and J are TRBV5-1 and TRBJ2-3, with no clear D. With 0 bases removed from V and 4 bases from J, the gap between germline ends came to 6 bases. The CDR3 length is 13 residues. Germline values: CDR1 SGHRS, CDR2 YFSETQ. The CDR3: CASSLVVPDTQYF. CDR3 in DNA: TGCGCCAGCAGCTTGGTAGTGCCAGATACGCAGTATTTT.

The V call is TRBV28, the J call TRBJ1-5; D gene uncertain. Germline-derived CDR1 and CDR2 are MDHEN and SYDVKM. V was trimmed by 6 bases and J by 0 bases, leaving 12 bases between them. The CDR3 is made up of 15 amino acids. The CDR3 is CASSPVPGSNQPQHF. The CDR3 DNA is TGTGCCAGCAGCCCTGTGCCCGGTAGCAATCAGCCCCAGCATTTT.

The DNA of the CDR3 is TGTGCCAGTAGCACCCCGGCCGGACTAGCGGGGGACACAGATACGCAGTATTTT. Amino acids: CASSTPAGLAGDTDTQYF. The chain combines TRBV19 with TRBJ2-3; TRBD2 matches at 13 bases. With V trimmed by 6 bases and J by 2 bases, 11 bases remained unmatched. The CDR3 runs 18 residues. The V gene's germline CDR1 is LNHDA and CDR2 SQIVND (reference sequence). Combining the CDR3 with reference TRBV19 and TRBJ2-3 gives the whole variable domain DGGITQSPKYLFRKEGQNVTLSCEQNLNHDAMYWYRQDPGQGLRLIYYSQIVNDFQKGDIAEGYSVSREKKESFPLTVTSAQKNPTAFYLCASSTPAGLAGDTDTQYFGPGTRLTVL.

This clone was observed once. In nucleotides, the CDR3 is TGTGCCAGCAGTCCCCTAGCGGGGGCTAGCACAGATACGCAGTATTTT. Protein sequence: CASSPLAGASTDTQYF. The chain couples TRBV6-4 to TRBJ2-3, with 10 bases lining up with TRBD2. This CDR3 contains 16 residues. V trimming: 5 bases; J trimming: 0 bases; junction bases outside the gene matches: 5. CDR1 and CDR2 (germline): MRHNA, SNTAGT.

The chain uses TRBV7-2 and TRBJ2-7; TRBD1 aligns across 8 bases. V was pared by 5 bases and J by 0 bases, with 6 bases of the junction left unmatched. This CDR3 is built from 15 residues. Per the germline V gene, CDR1 is SGHTA and CDR2 is FQGNSA. In DNA form, the CDR3 reads TGTGCCAGCAGCCCCACAGGGGGGAGCTCCTACGAGCAGTACTTC. It encodes CASSPTGGSSYEQYF. Combining the CDR3 with reference TRBV7-2 and TRBJ2-7 gives the whole variable domain GAGVSQSPSNKVTEKGKDVELRCDPISGHTALYWYRQSLGQGLEFLIYFQGNSAPDKSGLPSDRFSAERTGGSVSTLTIQRTQQEDSAVYLCASSPTGGSSYEQYFGPGTRLTVT.

J is TRBJ2-1 and V is TRBV7-2, with TRBD2 matching 10 bases. The CDR3 loop spans 16 amino acids. V shed 5 bases, J shed 4 bases, and the junction held 8 bases outside the gene matches. Per germline, CDR1 SGHTA and CDR2 FQGNSA. CDR3 loop: CASSAQLAGIYNEQFF. CDR3 coding DNA: TGTGCCAGCAGCGCACAACTAGCGGGGATTTACAATGAGCAGTTCTTC.

The gene calls are TRBV14 and TRBJ1-5; 10 nucleotides agree with TRBD1. J lost 0 bases, V lost 7 bases, and 12 bases had no gene match. This CDR3 contains 18 residues. The germline V gene has CDR1 SGHDN and CDR2 FVKESK. Here the CDR3 DNA reads TGTGCCAGCATCAGCCGGGACAGGGGTTTTCATAGCAATCAGCCCCAGCATTTT. This encodes CASISRDRGFHSNQPQHF.

J is TRBJ1-1 and V is TRBV6-5; no clear D. The CDR3 totals 14 residues. Looked up from germline, CDR1 is MNHEY and CDR2 is SVGAGI. V lost 0 bases to trimming and J lost 1 base, with 6 bases between them. For the CDR3, the DNA is TGTGCCAGCAGTTACTCGAACAGGAACACTGAAGCTTTCTTT. It codes for CASSYSNRNTEAFF.

J is TRBJ2-5 and V is TRBV6-5; weak D call: TRBD1 (5 bases). Germline V gene lookup returns CDR1 MNHEY and CDR2 SVGAGI. The length of the CDR3 is 11 residues. V was pared by 5 bases and J by 7 bases, with 8 bases between. The CDR3 sequence: CASSRRGTQYF. CDR3 nucleotides: TGTGCCAGCAGTAGAAGGGGGACCCAGTACTTC.

The chain couples TRBV18 to TRBJ2-6; D perhaps matches TRBD1 (7 bases). CDR1 and CDR2 from the germline V gene are KGHSH and LQKENI. The V end was cut by 3 bases, the J end by 2 bases, with 14 bases between. CDR3 length: 17 amino acids. CDR3 DNA sequence: TGTGCCAGCTCACCTAGGCAGGGGGAGGCTGGGGCCAACGTCCTGACTTTC. Translating gives CASSPRQGEAGANVLTF.

For the CDR3, the DNA is TGTGCCAGCAGCCAGTACGGGGGGGGCGTGAACACTGAAGCTTTCTTT. Translating gives CASSQYGGGVNTEAFF. The gene calls are TRBV3-1 (or the pseudogene TRBV3-2) and TRBJ1-1; the D gene is possibly TRBD1 (6 bases). Trimming left V 3 bases short and J 0 bases short, with 14 bases between. The CDR3 has 16 amino acids. Germline assignment: CDR1 LGHDT and CDR2 YNNKEL (reference sequence).

This chain links TRBV5-6 with TRBJ2-7, with 7 nucleotides matching TRBD2. The CDR3 is 14 residues long. Germline CDR1 and CDR2: SGHDT and YYEEEE. J gave up 6 bases and V 0 bases, and 6 bases lay outside the gene matches. CDR3 region: CASSLGQRGGEQYF. The CDR3 DNA is TGTGCCAGCAGCTTGGGGCAGCGGGGTGGCGAGCAGTACTTC.

This clone was seen only a few times. The rearrangement joins TRBV18 to TRBJ1-5; the D gene is possibly TRBD1 (6 bases). Trimming stripped 3 bases from V and 2 bases from J, with 11 bases between. This CDR3 is built from 15 residues. Germline V lookup: CDR1 KGHSH, CDR2 LQKENI. Here the CDR3 reads CASSPEGGGNQPQHF. DNA for the CDR3: TGTGCCAGCTCACCGGAAGGGGGAGGCAATCAGCCCCAGCATTTT.